A single sample gave rise to the 7 T cell receptor beta chains below, sequenced in a study of T-cell memory formation after mild COVID-19 (TCRdb year 2021). Libraries were built with 5' RACE. Sequencing instrument: Illumina NovaSeq 6000. TCRdb trimmed public reads at Q25 via fastp, called clones via MiXCR and kept in-frame beta chains. Every entry covers one CDR3 protein and lists the most common genes and DNA from its rows. This sample has hundreds of thousands of distinct CDR3 sequences in its table, and just over 20% of those were observed once. 12% of the sample rests with the top ten. The sequenced sample consisted of PBMCs or a T cell subset sorted from them (not recorded which). The receptors were sampled from an adult woman who had mild COVID-19 (a few samples of this study predate the infection). The sample titles of this study are shuffled in the database, so cell type and time point are left out; the donor was told from shared clones.

This clonotype has a handful of counts. CDR3 sequence reads: CASSFGQDYEQYF. The CDR3, as DNA: TGCGCCAGCAGCTTCGGACAGGACTACGAGCAGTACTTC. The chain couples TRBV5-1 to TRBJ2-7, with 7 bases matching TRBD1. From germline, CDR1 is SGHRS and CDR2 YFSETQ. Losses at the gene ends were 2 bases for V and 3 bases for J; bases not matched to a gene: 2. This CDR3 is 13 amino acids long.

This clonotype was seen repeatedly, ten times or more. This chain joins TRBV5-4 and TRBJ2-1, with D hard to call. Germline lookup yields CDR1 SGHNT and CDR2 YYREEE (reference sequence). The CDR3 totals 15 residues. V was trimmed by 0 bases and J by 0 bases, leaving 7 bases between them. As DNA, the CDR3 is TGTGCCAGCAGCTTGGTAGGGAACTCCTACAATGAGCAGTTCTTC. As protein: CASSLVGNSYNEQFF.

This clonotype appeared many times. This chain connects TRBV4-2 to TRBJ1-1; unclear D gene. Trimming took 1 base from V and 0 from J, leaving 3 bases between them. The germline CDR1 and CDR2 sequences are LGHNA and YNFKEQ. CDR3 length: 13 amino acids. CDR3 loop: CASSQVVNTEAFF. The CDR3 nucleotides read TGTGCCAGCAGCCAAGTGGTGAACACTGAAGCTTTCTTT.

The gene calls are TRBV5-1 and TRBJ2-3; D uncertain. With 1 base removed from V and 5 bases from J, the gap between germline ends came to 5 bases. There are 12 residues in the CDR3. Germline V gives CDR1 SGHRS, CDR2 YFSETQ. The CDR3 sequence is CASSLRQDTQYF. The CDR3 DNA reads as TGCGCCAGCAGCTTGCGTCAAGATACGCAGTATTTT. Filled out from reference TRBV5-1 and TRBJ2-3, the complete variable domain reads KAGVTQTPRYLIKTRGQQVTLSCSPISGHRSVSWYQQTPGQGLQFLFEYFSETQRNKGNFPGRFSGRQFSNSRSEMNVSTLELGDSALYLCASSLRQDTQYFGPGTRLTVL.

The genes are TRBV4-1 and TRBJ1-2; D remains unclear. Germline V gene lookup returns CDR1 MGHRA and CDR2 YSYEKL. Trimming cost V 6 bases and J 4 bases, with 24 bases left between them. This CDR3 region has 17 residues. CDR3 in amino acids: CASSQRVTVEKGYGYTF. As DNA, the CDR3 is TGCGCCAGCAGTCAACGGGTTACGGTGGAGAAGGGCTATGGCTACACCTTC.

The chain carries TRBV13 and TRBJ2-7; D possibly corresponds to TRBD1 (5 bases). The germline gives CDR1 PRHDT, CDR2 FYEKMQ (reference sequence). The CDR3 covers 15 residues. V gave up 1 base and J gave up 5 bases, with 15 bases separating them. The CDR3: CASSLDRGMSHEQYF. CDR3 bases: TGTGCCAGCAGCTTAGATAGGGGTATGTCCCACGAGCAGTACTTC.

The gene calls are TRBV7-2 and TRBJ2-7; possible D gene TRBD1, 6 bases. V gave up 1 base and J gave up 2 bases, with 12 bases separating them. The CDR3 totals 15 residues. Germline loops: CDR1 SGHTA, CDR2 FQGNSA. This CDR3 is CASSLGLGAAYEQYF. The CDR3 nucleotides read TGTGCCAGCAGCTTAGGTTTGGGGGCGGCCTACGAGCAGTACTTC.